Listed below are T cell receptor beta chains from one sample, sequenced in a study of shared clonotypes between healthy human individuals. The repertoire was sequenced with immunoSEQ multiplex PCR; TCRdb's copy has only in-frame clones and lacks some. There are about half a million clones in the sample; 60% to 80% occur only once, and around 13% lies in the top ten. The sequenced material came from PBMCs. The receptors here all came from a woman between 40 and 55 years old in good health. Some clones in this sample may be carry-over from other donors' samples. Each CDR3 is given with its conserved first and last residue. A D gene is named only where the DNA matches it firmly. Rows may omit the clone size; those that give it use once, few, many or a size class.

v_call: TRBV5-1
j_call: TRBJ1-1
d_call: NA
clone_size: NA
cdr3_aa: CASGEGTNTEAFF
cdr3_nt: TGCGCCAGTGGCGAGGGTACGAACACTGAAGCTTTCTTT

v_call: TRBV5-1
j_call: TRBJ2-3
d_call: NA
clone_size: NA
cdr3_aa: CASSLQGPSGTQYF
cdr3_nt: TGCGCCAGCAGCTTGCAGGGGCCGTCAGGTACGCAGTATTTT

v_call: TRBV6-1
j_call: TRBJ2-2
d_call: NA
clone_size: NA
cdr3_aa: CASRGLSNTGELFF
cdr3_nt: TGTGCCAGCAGGGGGCTCTCGAACACCGGGGAGCTGTTTTTT

v_call: TRBV28
j_call: TRBJ1-6
d_call: TRBD1
clone_size: NA
cdr3_aa: CASSSGQGARSPLHF
cdr3_nt: TGTGCCAGCAGTTCGGGACAGGGAGCAAGGTCACCCCTCCACTTT

v_call: TRBV18
j_call: TRBJ2-5
d_call: NA
clone_size: NA
cdr3_aa: CASSPIGRKETQYF
cdr3_nt: TGTGCCAGCTCACCAATCGGCAGAAAAGAGACCCAGTACTTC

v_call: TRBV6-4
j_call: TRBJ2-2
d_call: NA
clone_size: NA
cdr3_aa: CASSDWRTGELFF
cdr3_nt: TGTGCCAGCAGTGATTGGCGAACCGGGGAGCTGTTTTTT

v_call: TRBV6-1
j_call: TRBJ2-7
d_call: NA
clone_size: few
cdr3_aa: CASNLNIGTYEQYF
cdr3_nt: TGTGCCAGCAACCTAAACATCGGAACATACGAGCAGTACTTC

v_call: TRBV28
j_call: TRBJ1-2
d_call: TRBD1
clone_size: NA
cdr3_aa: CASRGTGTNYGYTF
cdr3_nt: TGTGCCAGCAGAGGGACAGGGACCAACTATGGCTACACCTTC

v_call: TRBV4-2
j_call: TRBJ2-1
d_call: NA
clone_size: NA
cdr3_aa: CASSQDWAVSSYNEQFF
cdr3_nt: TGTGCCAGCAGCCAAGATTGGGCGGTGAGCTCCTACAATGAGCAGTTCTTC

v_call: TRBV6-1
j_call: TRBJ1-1
d_call: TRBD1
clone_size: NA
cdr3_aa: CASSARTGNTEAFF
cdr3_nt: TGTGCCAGCAGTGCACGGACAGGGAACACTGAAGCTTTCTTT

v_call: TRBV15
j_call: TRBJ2-7
d_call: TRBD1
clone_size: NA
cdr3_aa: CATSRAPLQGALLGEQYF
cdr3_nt: TGTGCCACCAGCAGAGCCCCCCTACAGGGGGCGCTTCTCGGGGAGCAGTACTTC

v_call: TRBV28
j_call: TRBJ2-1
d_call: TRBD2
clone_size: NA
cdr3_aa: CASSSSGNEQFF
cdr3_nt: TGTGCCAGCAGTTCTAGCGGGAATGAGCAGTTCTTC

v_call: TRBV28
j_call: TRBJ1-2
d_call: NA
clone_size: NA
cdr3_aa: CASSPGPDNYGYTF
cdr3_nt: TGTGCCAGCAGCCCCGGACCGGATAACTATGGCTACACCTTC

v_call: TRBV19
j_call: TRBJ2-3
d_call: TRBD2
clone_size: once
cdr3_aa: CASSIGGGGRTDTQYF
cdr3_nt: TGTGCCAGTAGTATTGGCGGGGGCGGGAGGACGGATACGCAGTATTTT

v_call: TRBV18
j_call: TRBJ2-5
d_call: TRBD1
clone_size: NA
cdr3_aa: CASSLSPGQQETQYF
cdr3_nt: TGTGCCAGCTCACTCTCCCCGGGACAGCAAGAGACCCAGTACTTC

v_call: TRBV2
j_call: TRBJ2-7
d_call: TRBD2
clone_size: NA
cdr3_aa: CASSRSGTSGNSYEQYF
cdr3_nt: TGTGCCAGCAGCAGATCAGGGACTAGCGGGAACTCCTACGAGCAGTACTTC

v_call: TRBV5-4
j_call: TRBJ2-3
d_call: NA
clone_size: NA
cdr3_aa: CASSFSPHSSTDTRYF
cdr3_nt: TGTGCCAGCAGCTTCTCGCCCCACTCTAGCACAGATACGCGGTATTTT

v_call: TRBV5-1
j_call: TRBJ1-4
d_call: NA
clone_size: NA
cdr3_aa: CASRQTTNEKLFF
cdr3_nt: TGCGCCAGCCGACAGACAACTAATGAAAAACTGTTTTTT

v_call: TRBV18
j_call: TRBJ2-3
d_call: NA
clone_size: NA
cdr3_aa: CASSPDSTDTQYF
cdr3_nt: TGTGCCAGCTCACCAGATAGCACAGATACGCAGTATTTT

v_call: TRBV20-1
j_call: TRBJ1-2
d_call: NA
clone_size: NA
cdr3_aa: CSATDNGYTF
cdr3_nt: TGCAGTGCTACTGACAATGGCTACACCTTC

v_call: TRBV7-9
j_call: TRBJ2-7
d_call: NA
clone_size: NA
cdr3_aa: CASSGGLLGFQYF
cdr3_nt: TGTGCCAGCAGCGGCGGCCTACTAGGCTTTCAGTACTTC

v_call: TRBV6-5
j_call: TRBJ2-7
d_call: NA
clone_size: NA
cdr3_aa: CASSYAATRREQYF
cdr3_nt: TGTGCCAGCAGTTACGCGGCAACCCGGCGGGAGCAGTACTTC